These 32 T cell receptor beta chains share one sample of origin, sequenced in a study of STAT3 mutations in large granular lymphocyte leukemia. General study findings and limits: In T-cell large granular lymphocyte leukemia, about half of patients showed multiple immunodominant subclonotypes.

The antigens for these receptors are not known. Assay used: immunoSEQ multiplex PCR; TCRdb lists only in-frame clones, some missing. The table records approximately 29,000 clones, 70% to 90% of them present only once. Sequenced: peripheral blood mononuclear cells. Receptor source: a man aged 55 to 70 with T-cell large granular lymphocyte leukemia. Some clones in this sample may be carry-over from other donors' samples.

The J gene is TRBJ2-5, the V gene TRBV30; TRBD2 matches 7 bases. The germline CDR1 and CDR2 sequences are GTSNPN and SVGIG (reference sequence). This CDR3 contains 14 residues. Unmatched junction bases numbered 8, after V lost 3 bases and J lost 4 bases. CDR3 amino acids: CAWSHRTRGETQYF. The CDR3 coding sequence is TGTGCCTGGAGCCACCGGACTAGAGGAGAGACCCAGTACTTC.

V and J are TRBV18 and TRBJ2-5, with a weak D call TRBD2 (6 bases). V gave up 3 bases and J gave up 2 bases, with 13 bases separating them. This CDR3 has 15 residues. Germline V CDR1 and CDR2: KGHSH, LQKENI. CDR3 protein: CASSPPGSWQETQYF. The CDR3 DNA is TGTGCCAGCTCACCGCCCGGGAGTTGGCAAGAGACCCAGTACTTC.

This clone showed up just a few times. The chain is built from TRBV5-4 and TRBJ1-2; the D gene is possibly TRBD1 (5 bases). V was shortened by 4 bases and J by 3 bases, with 13 bases between the two germline ends. CDR1 is SGHNT and CDR2 is YYREEE in the germline V gene (reference sequence). The CDR3 runs 14 residues. The CDR3 nucleotides read TGTGCCAGCAGCCGGGGGGTTGAGGACTATGGCTACACCTTC. Its protein product is CASSRGVEDYGYTF.

This sequence joins TRBV4-2 and TRBJ1-1, with D maybe TRBD1 (6 bases). CDR1 LGHNA and CDR2 YNFKEQ come from the germline V gene. The length of the CDR3 is 14 residues. Trimming removed 1 base at V and 4 bases at J, with 10 bases between. CDR3 bases: TGTGCCAGCAGCCAAGGGGGGGCTAGCACTGAAGCTTTCTTT. Its protein product is CASSQGGASTEAFF.

CDR3 amino acids: CASSPTGASGTQPQHF. CDR3 in DNA: TGTGCCAGCTCACCAACAGGGGCGTCCGGTACTCAGCCCCAGCATTTT. V is TRBV18 and J is TRBJ1-5; TRBD1 aligns across 7 bases. V lost 2 bases to trimming and J lost 6 bases; unmatched junction nucleotides: 10. This CDR3 has 16 residues. CDR1 is KGHSH, CDR2 LQKENI, per germline.

The gene calls are TRBV30 and TRBJ1-6; unclear D gene. V was pared by 5 bases and J by 7 bases, with 12 bases between. Looked up from germline, CDR1 is GTSNPN and CDR2 is SVGIG (reference sequence). The CDR3 is 13 amino acids. CDR3 protein: CAWGPTGNSPLHF. The CDR3 region has the DNA TGTGCCTGGGGCCCTACGGGCAATTCACCCCTCCACTTT.

This clone has just one count. The rearrangement uses TRBV5-1 and TRBJ2-3; D is unresolved. The CDR3 totals 11 residues. Germline CDR1 is SGHRS and CDR2 is YFSETQ. The ends were cut back, 4 bases at V and 10 bases at J, with 10 bases in the middle. This CDR3 reads CASSQDVAQYF. For the CDR3, the DNA is TGCGCCAGCAGCCAGGACGTGGCGCAGTATTTT.

Here the CDR3 reads CASSLPSVDRDNSPLHF. The CDR3 DNA reads TGTGCCAGCAGTTTACCCAGCGTAGACAGGGATAATTCACCCCTCCACTTT. The chain recombines TRBV28 with TRBJ1-6; 7 bases fit TRBD1. Per germline, CDR1 MDHEN and CDR2 SYDVKM. The V gene end was trimmed by 2 bases and the J gene end by 5 bases; junction bases not matched to a gene: 9. This CDR3 comprises 17 residues.

V usage is TRBV7-9 and J usage is TRBJ2-7, with TRBD1 matching 10 bases. CDR1 is SEHNR and CDR2 is FQNEAQ in the germline V gene (reference sequence). The junction had 8 bases not matched to a gene; V was cut back by 5 bases and J by 4 bases. The CDR3 has 15 amino acids. The CDR3 DNA reads as TGTGCCAGCAGCATCGCCGACAGGGGGCAGTACGAGCAGTACTTC. Amino acid sequence: CASSIADRGQYEQYF.

The sample holds one count of this clone. J is TRBJ1-6 and V is TRBV30, with D possibly TRBD1 on 5 matching bases. Germline V gene data show CDR1 as GTSNPN and CDR2 as SVGIG (reference sequence). This CDR3 has 13 amino acids. V lost 7 bases to trimming and J lost 11 bases, with 18 bases between them. The CDR3: CAYQDGTGAPLHF. As DNA, the CDR3 is TGTGCCTACCAAGACGGGACGGGGGCACCCCTCCACTTT.

The V call is TRBV29-1, the J call TRBJ1-2; weak D call: TRBD1 (6 bases). The V gene's germline CDR1 is SQVTM and CDR2 ANQGSEA. The CDR3 totals 12 residues. Trimming removed 3 bases from V and 6 bases from J, with 11 bases in between. The CDR3 DNA follows: TGCAGCGTTGATGCAGGGGATGATGGCTACACCTTC. Its translation is CSVDAGDDGYTF.

CDR3 region: CASRSPGQGEKLFF. The CDR3 coding sequence is TGTGCCAGCAGGTCGCCGGGACAGGGTGAAAAACTGTTTTTT. This chain connects TRBV28 to TRBJ1-4, with 9 positions matching TRBD1. Unmatched junction bases numbered 6, after V lost 6 bases and J lost 7 bases. Germline CDR1 and CDR2: MDHEN and SYDVKM. This CDR3 comprises 14 residues.

The chain combines TRBV5-6 with TRBJ2-2; TRBD2 agrees at 7 bases. Unmatched junction bases numbered 0, after V lost 0 bases and J lost 7 bases. The length of the CDR3 is 13 residues. Germline V CDR1 and CDR2: SGHDT, YYEEEE. CDR3 in DNA: TGTGCCAGCAGCTTGGAGCGGGGCGGGGAGCTGTTTTTT. Its translation is CASSLERGGELFF.

V is TRBV5-1 and J is TRBJ2-6; D is undetermined. The CDR3 has 18 amino acids. Trimming shortened V by 1 base and J by 2 bases, and 16 bases separated the two germline ends. Germline values: CDR1 SGHRS, CDR2 YFSETQ. The CDR3 loop reads CASSLRSSPGPGANVLTF. In DNA, the CDR3 is TGCGCCAGCAGCTTGCGATCTTCCCCCGGACCTGGGGCCAACGTCCTGACTTTC.

CDR3: CASSYSREWGYEQYF. In DNA, the CDR3 is TGTGCCAGCAGTTACTCACGGGAGTGGGGCTACGAGCAGTACTTC. The V gene is TRBV6-5, the J gene TRBJ2-7, with a tentative D call TRBD2 (6 bases). Trimming took off 0 bases at V and 3 bases at J, with 12 bases between the two ends. Germline CDR1 is MNHEY and CDR2 is SVGAGI. The CDR3 runs 15 residues.

The chain uses TRBV7-2 and TRBJ2-5; D unclear. The germline CDR1 and CDR2 sequences are SGHTA and FQGNSA. The CDR3 has 13 residues. V dropped 4 bases and J dropped 5 bases, with 11 bases sitting between them. The CDR3 protein is CASSSAVGETQYF. DNA for the CDR3: TGTGCCAGCAGCTCTGCAGTGGGGGAGACCCAGTACTTC.

The V and J genes are TRBV10-3 and TRBJ2-3, with 13 bases lining up with TRBD2. The CDR3 totals 14 residues. The J segment lost 3 bases and the V segment lost 10 bases, leaving 4 bases of the junction unmatched. Germline loops: CDR1 ENHRY, CDR2 SYGVKD. The CDR3 DNA reads TGTGCCACCGGGACTAGCGGGGTAACAGATACGCAGTATTTT. This codes for CATGTSGVTDTQYF.

This clone has more than one count but fewer than ten. This rearrangement joins TRBV11-2 to TRBJ2-7; a weak D match, TRBD2 (5 bases). The CDR3 consists of 12 residues. Between the trimmed V and J ends, which lost 4 bases and 6 bases, there was a span of 10 bases. Germline CDR1 SGHAT, CDR2 FQNNGV. This CDR3 reads CASSSSGSEQYF. The CDR3 bases are TGTGCCAGCAGCTCTTCGGGGTCCGAGCAGTACTTC. The whole variable domain, remainder taken from reference TRBV11-2 and TRBJ2-7, is EAGVAQSPRYKIIEKRQSVAFWCNPISGHATLYWYQQILGQGPKLLIQFQNNGVVDDSQLPKDRFSAERLKGVDSTLKIQPAKLEDSAVYLCASSSSGSEQYFGPGTRLTVT.

The V and J genes are TRBV5-1 and TRBJ2-7; D is possibly TRBD1 (6 bases). Trimming pared 0 bases from V and 6 bases from J, leaving 13 bases between. The CDR3 spans 14 residues. Germline V gene sequence: CDR1 SGHRS, CDR2 YFSETQ. The CDR3: CASSLVAGASEQYF. The CDR3 DNA is TGCGCCAGCAGCTTGGTGGCAGGGGCTAGCGAGCAGTACTTC. Supplemented by reference TRBV5-1 and TRBJ2-7, the full variable domain reads KAGVTQTPRYLIKTRGQQVTLSCSPISGHRSVSWYQQTPGQGLQFLFEYFSETQRNKGNFPGRFSGRQFSNSRSEMNVSTLELGDSALYLCASSLVAGASEQYFGPGTRLTVT.

The chain employs TRBV2 and TRBJ2-2, with 10 positions matching TRBD1. V shed 3 bases, J shed 3 bases, and the junction held 1 base outside the gene matches. CDR1 and CDR2 from the germline V gene are SNHLY and FYNNEI. This CDR3 region has 15 residues. The chain's CDR3 is CASSETGGYTGELFF. CDR3 coding DNA: TGTGCCAGCAGTGAGACAGGGGGCTACACCGGGGAGCTGTTTTTT. The variable domain in full, completed from reference TRBV2 and TRBJ2-2, reads EPEVTQTPSHQVTQMGQEVILRCVPISNHLYFYWYRQILGQKVEFLVSFYNNEISEKSEIFDDQFSVERPDGSNFTLKIRSTKLEDSAMYFCASSETGGYTGELFFGEGSRLTVL.

The chain joins TRBV5-1 to TRBJ2-7; 7 bases agree with TRBD1. The CDR3 has 15 amino acids. V was clipped by 4 bases and J by 0 bases; unmatched bases: 7. Germline V gene lookup returns CDR1 SGHRS and CDR2 YFSETQ. The CDR3 is CASSPGQVRSYEQYF. DNA of the CDR3: TGCGCCAGCAGCCCCGGACAGGTACGCTCCTACGAGCAGTACTTC.

In DNA, the CDR3 is TGTGCCAGCTCCCCCTTGGGCCAGAGGGTGGGCGAGCAGTACTTC. Amino acids: CASSPLGQRVGEQYF. The rearrangement links TRBV18 to TRBJ2-7, with D maybe TRBD2 (5 bases). This CDR3 is 15 amino acids long. The V gene lost 6 bases and the J gene lost 6 bases, with 21 bases spanning the gap. Germline CDR1 is KGHSH and CDR2 is LQKENI.

V and J are TRBV5-1 and TRBJ1-6; D is perhaps TRBD1 (6 bases). The germline CDR1 and CDR2 sequences are SGHRS and YFSETQ. CDR3 length: 15 residues. Deletions cut 0 bases from V and 7 bases from J, with 11 bases between. The CDR3 DNA follows: TGCGCCAGCAGCTTGGACAGGGTACGAAATTCACCCCTCCACTTT. It specifies CASSLDRVRNSPLHF.

The V and J genes are TRBV6-6 and TRBJ2-5; TRBD2 aligns across 7 bases. V lost 6 bases, J lost 5 bases, and 3 bases stayed unmatched. The CDR3 totals 12 residues. Germline CDR1 MNHNY, CDR2 SVGAGI (reference sequence). CDR3 sequence: CASSQAGETQYF. CDR3 in DNA: TGTGCCAGCAGCCAAGCGGGGGAGACCCAGTACTTC.

The rearrangement links TRBV7-2 to TRBJ2-5; TRBD2 might be the D (6 bases). With 5 bases removed from V and 1 base from J, the gap between germline ends came to 11 bases. This CDR3 contains 14 residues. Germline V gene data show CDR1 as SGHTA and CDR2 as FQGNSA. The DNA of the CDR3 is TGTGCCAGCAGCCCGGGGAGGTCCCAAGAGACCCAGTACTTC. The encoded protein is CASSPGRSQETQYF. Combining the CDR3 with reference TRBV7-2 and TRBJ2-5 gives the whole variable domain GAGVSQSPSNKVTEKGKDVELRCDPISGHTALYWYRQSLGQGLEFLIYFQGNSAPDKSGLPSDRFSAERTGGSVSTLTIQRTQQEDSAVYLCASSPGRSQETQYFGPGTRLLVL.

V gene TRBV7-2 combines with J gene TRBJ2-5; D is uncertain. Trimming pared 3 bases from V and 2 bases from J, leaving 7 bases between. Germline CDR1 is SGHTA and CDR2 is FQGNSA. CDR3 size: 13 residues. CDR3 residues: CASSLVGQETQYF. The CDR3 nucleotides read TGTGCCAGCAGCTTGGTAGGACAAGAGACCCAGTACTTC.

CDR3: CASSPLGETYEQYF. CDR3 bases: TGTGCCAGCAGTCCCCTTGGAGAGACCTACGAGCAGTACTTC. This chain uses TRBV6-6 with TRBJ2-7; no definite D call. The germline V gene has CDR1 MNHNY and CDR2 SVGAGI (reference sequence). The CDR3 sequence is 14 residues long. Trimming stripped 5 bases from V and 2 bases from J, with 13 bases between.

By its share, this clone is medium-sized. V usage is TRBV18 and J usage is TRBJ1-2; D is possibly TRBD1 (6 bases). This CDR3 has 13 residues. Germline loops: CDR1 KGHSH, CDR2 LQKENI. The ends were cut back, 3 bases at V and 2 bases at J, with 7 bases in the middle. The CDR3 DNA is TGTGCCAGCTCACCGGGACACAACTATGGCTACACCTTC. This translates into CASSPGHNYGYTF. Supplemented by reference TRBV18 and TRBJ1-2, the full variable domain reads NAGVMQNPRHLVRRRGQEARLRCSPMKGHSHVYWYRQLPEEGLKFMVYLQKENIIDESGMPKERFSAEFPKEGPSILRIQQVVRGDSAAYFCASSPGHNYGYTFGSGTRLTVV.

The chain recombines TRBV6-5 with TRBJ2-7; D is unresolved. The CDR3 is 14 residues long. V lost 5 bases to trimming and J lost 2 bases, with 13 bases between them. Germline lookup yields CDR1 MNHEY and CDR2 SVGAGI. This CDR3 is CASSGWGTTYEQYF. The CDR3 DNA sequence: TGTGCCAGCAGTGGGTGGGGTACTACCTACGAGCAGTACTTC.

This clone showed up just once. The chain recombines TRBV4-3 with TRBJ2-1, with 11 nucleotides matching TRBD2. CDR1 is LGHNA and CDR2 is YSLEER in the germline V gene. The CDR3 runs to 17 residues. Trimming cost V 3 bases and J 2 bases; bases outside gene matches: 6. The CDR3 sequence is CASSHLLTSGTYNEQFF. CDR3 nucleotide sequence: TGCGCCAGCAGCCACCTCTTGACTAGCGGGACCTACAATGAGCAGTTCTTC.

A few counts support this clone. This chain uses TRBV12-5 with TRBJ2-7, with 9 bases aligning to TRBD2. This CDR3 region has 16 residues. Per germline, CDR1 LGHNT and CDR2 FRNRAP. Unmatched junction bases numbered 9, after V lost 1 base and J lost 5 bases. CDR3 region: CASGLGFSGSPHEQYF. In nucleotides, the CDR3 is TGTGCTAGTGGTTTGGGATTTAGCGGGAGCCCCCACGAGCAGTACTTC.

The chain links TRBV30 to TRBJ1-5; TRBD1 agrees at 9 bases. Germline CDR1 is GTSNPN and CDR2 is SVGIG (reference sequence). The CDR3 consists of 15 residues. J gave up 4 bases and V 1 base, and 5 bases lay outside the gene matches. The CDR3 loop reads CAWSGQGVTNQPQHF. Written as DNA, the CDR3 is TGTGCCTGGAGTGGACAGGGGGTAACTAATCAGCCCCAGCATTTT. Looking up the rest from reference TRBV30 and TRBJ1-5 gives the full variable domain: SQTIHQWPATLVQPVGSPLSLECTVEGTSNPNLYWYRQAAGRGLQLLFYSVGIGQISSEVPQNLSASRPQDRQFILSSKKLLLSDSGFYLCAWSGQGVTNQPQHFGDGTRLSIL.